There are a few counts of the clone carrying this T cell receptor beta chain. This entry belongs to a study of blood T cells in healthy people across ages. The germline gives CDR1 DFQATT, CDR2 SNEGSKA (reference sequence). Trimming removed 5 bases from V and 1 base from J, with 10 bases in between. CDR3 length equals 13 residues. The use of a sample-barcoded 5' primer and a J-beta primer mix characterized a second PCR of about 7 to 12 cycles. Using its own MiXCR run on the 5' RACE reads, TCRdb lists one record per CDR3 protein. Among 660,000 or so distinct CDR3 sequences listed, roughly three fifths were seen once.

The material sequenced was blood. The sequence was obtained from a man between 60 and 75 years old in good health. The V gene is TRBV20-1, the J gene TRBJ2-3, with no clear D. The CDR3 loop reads CSARLDGTDTQYF. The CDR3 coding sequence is TGCAGTGCTCGACTGGACGGCACAGATACGCAGTATTTT.